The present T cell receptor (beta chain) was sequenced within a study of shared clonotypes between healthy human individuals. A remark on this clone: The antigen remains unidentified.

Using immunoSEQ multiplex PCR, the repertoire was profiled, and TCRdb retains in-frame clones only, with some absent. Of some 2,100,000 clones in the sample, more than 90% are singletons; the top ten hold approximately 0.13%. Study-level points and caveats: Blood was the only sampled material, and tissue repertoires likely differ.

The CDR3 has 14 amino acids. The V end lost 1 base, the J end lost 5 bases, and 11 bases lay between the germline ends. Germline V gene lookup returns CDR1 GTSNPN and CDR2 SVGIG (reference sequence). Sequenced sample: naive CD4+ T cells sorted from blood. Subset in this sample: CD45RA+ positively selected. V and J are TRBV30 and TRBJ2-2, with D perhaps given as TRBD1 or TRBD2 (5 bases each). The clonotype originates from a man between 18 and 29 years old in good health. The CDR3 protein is CAWSGGKGTGELFF. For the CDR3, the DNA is TGTGCCTGGAGTGGGGGGAAGGGAACCGGGGAGCTGTTTTTT.